This T cell receptor beta chain was observed in a study of radiation and T cells in renal cell carcinoma. At the level of the study: Nephrectomy followed 15 Gy stereotactic body radiation by 4 weeks.

The germline V gene encodes CDR1 MGHDK and CDR2 SYGVNS. CDR3 length: 13 residues. The V gene lost 2 bases and the J gene lost 0 bases, with 5 bases spanning the gap. Indicated time point: baseline pretreatment blood. The treatment denotes: 15 Gy SBRT to primary tumor, nephrectomy 4 weeks later. Radiation-treated patients gave blood at baseline, week 2 and week 4. Concerning this clone itself: Its antigen remains unknown.

General study points: In blood, top tumor clones expanded by 2 weeks, shrinking by 4.

Measured with immunoSEQ multiplex PCR; TCRdb has only the in-frame clones, and not every one. Of some 150,000 clones listed, less than 85% are singletons. The material was blood, obtained from a patient whose treatment included radiotherapy and nephrectomy. V gene TRBV25-1 combines with J gene TRBJ2-7, with D perhaps matching TRBD1 (5 bases). The TCR comes from a woman aged 50 to 60 with renal cell carcinoma. Here the CDR3 DNA reads TGTGCCAGCAGTGAAGACAGCTCCTACGAGCAGTACTTC. Protein product: CASSEDSSYEQYF.